A selection of T cell receptor beta chains follows, all from one sample in a study of T cell responses to AZD1222 COVID-19 vaccine. Clones were read by immunoSEQ multiplex PCR, and TCRdb kept only the in-frame ones, dropping some. The table records some 86,000 clones, roughly nine tenths of them present only once. The sample was peripheral blood, taken on day 0 of AZD1222 vaccination. These receptors all stem from an adult in good health. Both conserved end residues are part of each CDR3. The order of the fields is V gene, clone size, D gene, J gene, CDR3 protein, CDR3 DNA. A D gene is named only where the DNA matches it firmly. Where a row states a size, it is once, few, many or the class of an expanded clone; other rows omit it.

v_call: TRBV2
clone_size: -
d_call: TRBD1
j_call: TRBJ2-1
cdr3_aa: CASSGDRVDEQFF
cdr3_nt: TGTGCCAGCAGTGGGGACAGGGTCGATGAGCAGTTCTTC

v_call: TRBV30
clone_size: -
d_call: -
j_call: TRBJ1-3
cdr3_aa: CAWSVPGSGNTIYF
cdr3_nt: TGTGCCTGGAGTGTCCCGGGATCTGGAAACACCATATATTTT

v_call: TRBV5-1
clone_size: -
d_call: -
j_call: TRBJ1-1
cdr3_aa: CASSSGTNTEAFF
cdr3_nt: TGCGCCAGCAGCTCCGGGACGAACACTGAAGCTTTCTTT

v_call: TRBV7-2
clone_size: -
d_call: TRBD1
j_call: TRBJ1-2
cdr3_aa: CASSSTGAGYTF
cdr3_nt: TGTGCCAGCAGCTCGACAGGGGCCGGCTACACCTTC

v_call: TRBV2
clone_size: once
d_call: TRBD2
j_call: TRBJ2-1
cdr3_aa: CASRLAGEYNEQFF
cdr3_nt: TGTGCCAGCAGACTAGCGGGAGAATACAATGAGCAGTTCTTC

v_call: TRBV7-2
clone_size: -
d_call: -
j_call: TRBJ1-2
cdr3_aa: CASSPGRGTGANYGYTF
cdr3_nt: TGTGCCAGCAGCCCAGGGAGGGGGACCGGCGCTAACTATGGCTACACCTTC

v_call: TRBV4-2
clone_size: -
d_call: TRBD1
j_call: TRBJ1-6
cdr3_aa: CASSPGQADSYNSPLHF
cdr3_nt: TGTGCCAGCAGCCCAGGACAGGCGGACTCCTATAATTCACCCCTCCACTTT

v_call: TRBV5-1
clone_size: -
d_call: TRBD2
j_call: TRBJ2-1
cdr3_aa: CASSLGLAGAYNEQFF
cdr3_nt: TGCGCCAGCAGCTTGGGACTAGCGGGGGCCTACAATGAGCAGTTCTTC

v_call: TRBV27
clone_size: -
d_call: -
j_call: TRBJ1-2
cdr3_aa: CASSVGAGYGYTF
cdr3_nt: TGTGCCAGCAGTGTGGGGGCTGGCTATGGCTACACCTTC

v_call: TRBV3-1/TRBV3-2
clone_size: -
d_call: TRBD2
j_call: TRBJ2-2
cdr3_aa: CASSAEGRAGELFF
cdr3_nt: TGTGCCAGCAGCGCCGAGGGGAGGGCCGGGGAGCTGTTTTTT

v_call: TRBV18
clone_size: -
d_call: -
j_call: TRBJ2-2
cdr3_aa: CASSPEGGAGELFF
cdr3_nt: TGTGCCAGCTCACCAGAGGGTGGTGCCGGGGAGCTGTTTTTT

v_call: TRBV30
clone_size: -
d_call: -
j_call: TRBJ2-6
cdr3_aa: CAWSPGAPGANVLTF
cdr3_nt: TGTGCCTGGAGCCCGGGGGCCCCTGGGGCCAACGTCCTGACTTTC

v_call: TRBV11-2
clone_size: -
d_call: TRBD1
j_call: TRBJ1-3
cdr3_aa: CASSLGTGEITFSGNTIYF
cdr3_nt: TGTGCCAGCAGCTTGGGGACAGGGGAAATTACTTTCTCTGGAAACACCATATATTTT

v_call: TRBV3-1/TRBV3-2
clone_size: -
d_call: TRBD2
j_call: TRBJ2-7
cdr3_aa: CASSLGLAGSYEQYF
cdr3_nt: TGTGCCAGCAGCCTCGGACTAGCGGGGTCCTACGAGCAGTACTTC

v_call: TRBV28
clone_size: -
d_call: -
j_call: TRBJ2-7
cdr3_aa: CASSFTGSSYEQYF
cdr3_nt: TGTGCCAGCAGTTTTACAGGGAGCTCCTACGAGCAGTACTTC

v_call: TRBV28
clone_size: -
d_call: -
j_call: TRBJ2-7
cdr3_aa: CASSLGQNYEQYF
cdr3_nt: TGTGCCAGCAGTTTAGGTCAGAACTACGAGCAGTACTTC

v_call: TRBV21-1
clone_size: -
d_call: -
j_call: TRBJ2-2
cdr3_aa: CASSKEQRGVNTGELFF
cdr3_nt: TGTGCCAGCAGCAAAGAACAAAGAGGGGTGAACACCGGGGAGCTGTTTTTT

v_call: TRBV18
clone_size: few
d_call: -
j_call: TRBJ1-5
cdr3_aa: CASSPQSCRPQHF
cdr3_nt: TGTGCCAGCTCACCGCAATCCTGCCGGCCCCAGCATTTT

v_call: TRBV28
clone_size: -
d_call: -
j_call: TRBJ2-7
cdr3_aa: CAILQGNSEQYF
cdr3_nt: TGTGCCATCCTACAGGGTAATTCCGAGCAGTACTTC

v_call: TRBV9
clone_size: -
d_call: TRBD2
j_call: TRBJ2-5
cdr3_aa: CASSPGLAGETQYF
cdr3_nt: TGTGCCAGCAGCCCGGGGCTAGCGGGAGAGACCCAGTACTTC

v_call: TRBV19
clone_size: -
d_call: -
j_call: TRBJ2-2
cdr3_aa: CASSIGTTNTGELFF
cdr3_nt: TGTGCCAGTAGTATCGGGACAACGAACACCGGGGAGCTGTTTTTT

v_call: TRBV30
clone_size: -
d_call: TRBD1
j_call: TRBJ1-5
cdr3_aa: CAWSPGGTGSNQPQHF
cdr3_nt: TGTGCCTGGAGCCCCGGGGGGACAGGGAGCAATCAGCCCCAGCATTTT

v_call: TRBV19
clone_size: -
d_call: -
j_call: TRBJ1-1
cdr3_aa: CASSKRWGENTEAFF
cdr3_nt: TGTGCCAGTAGTAAAAGATGGGGGGAGAACACTGAAGCTTTCTTT

v_call: TRBV27
clone_size: once
d_call: TRBD1
j_call: TRBJ1-2
cdr3_aa: CASSLLAGGDGYTF
cdr3_nt: TGTGCCAGCAGTTTACTGGCAGGGGGCGACGGCTACACCTTC

v_call: TRBV28
clone_size: -
d_call: -
j_call: TRBJ1-6
cdr3_aa: CASSPQGGYNSPLHF
cdr3_nt: TGTGCCAGCAGCCCTCAAGGGGGCTATAATTCACCCCTCCACTTT

v_call: TRBV6-7
clone_size: -
d_call: TRBD1
j_call: TRBJ1-5
cdr3_aa: CASSRDREGSNQPQHF
cdr3_nt: TGTGCCAGCAGCAGGGACAGGGAAGGTAGCAATCAGCCCCAGCATTTT

v_call: TRBV10-2
clone_size: -
d_call: TRBD2
j_call: TRBJ2-3
cdr3_aa: CATSRAGVSDTQYF
cdr3_nt: TGCGCCACTTCGAGGGCGGGAGTCTCAGATACGCAGTATTTT

v_call: TRBV7-9
clone_size: -
d_call: -
j_call: TRBJ1-2
cdr3_aa: CASSLEGLRGLNYGYTF
cdr3_nt: TGTGCCAGCAGCTTAGAGGGTCTGAGGGGCCTTAACTATGGCTACACCTTC

v_call: TRBV27
clone_size: -
d_call: -
j_call: TRBJ1-2
cdr3_aa: CASSLGRAPGKVGGYTF
cdr3_nt: TGTGCCAGCAGTTTAGGTCGTGCGCCAGGGAAAGTCGGGGGCTACACCTTC

v_call: TRBV28
clone_size: -
d_call: -
j_call: TRBJ2-2
cdr3_aa: CASRFRQITGELFF
cdr3_nt: TGTGCCAGCAGGTTCCGACAGATCACCGGGGAGCTGTTTTTT

v_call: TRBV18
clone_size: -
d_call: -
j_call: TRBJ1-6
cdr3_aa: CASSPWYTTQGANSPLHF
cdr3_nt: TGTGCCAGCTCACCATGGTACACGACACAGGGAGCGAATTCACCCCTCCACTTT

v_call: TRBV19
clone_size: -
d_call: TRBD1
j_call: TRBJ2-2
cdr3_aa: CASRKTGTNTGELFF
cdr3_nt: TGTGCCTCAAGAAAGACAGGGACGAACACCGGGGAGCTGTTTTTT

v_call: TRBV7-6
clone_size: -
d_call: -
j_call: TRBJ2-7
cdr3_aa: CASSPRVQTSSEQYF
cdr3_nt: TGTGCCAGCAGTCCAAGAGTCCAGACTAGTTCCGAGCAGTACTTC

v_call: TRBV2
clone_size: -
d_call: -
j_call: TRBJ1-1
cdr3_aa: CASSEALGTEAFF
cdr3_nt: TGTGCCAGCAGTGAAGCATTGGGGACTGAAGCTTTCTTT

v_call: TRBV28
clone_size: -
d_call: -
j_call: TRBJ2-1
cdr3_aa: CASSAPQRARGFEQFF
cdr3_nt: TGTGCCAGCAGTGCCCCCCAGCGGGCAAGGGGGTTTGAGCAGTTCTTC

v_call: TRBV11-3
clone_size: -
d_call: -
j_call: TRBJ2-5
cdr3_aa: CASSREGQETQYF
cdr3_nt: TGTGCCAGCAGCCGCGAGGGCCAAGAGACCCAGTACTTC

v_call: TRBV5-6
clone_size: -
d_call: -
j_call: TRBJ2-2
cdr3_aa: CASSAIGGASLWELFF
cdr3_nt: TGTGCCAGCAGCGCCATCGGAGGGGCCTCCTTGTGGGAGCTGTTTTTT

v_call: TRBV2
clone_size: -
d_call: -
j_call: TRBJ2-5
cdr3_aa: CASRVTRQETQYF
cdr3_nt: TGTGCCAGCAGAGTTACACGGCAAGAGACCCAGTACTTC

v_call: TRBV30
clone_size: -
d_call: TRBD2
j_call: TRBJ2-3
cdr3_aa: CAWSVGTSTLTDTQYF
cdr3_nt: TGTGCCTGGAGTGTAGGGACTAGCACCCTCACAGATACGCAGTATTTT

v_call: TRBV11-2
clone_size: -
d_call: -
j_call: TRBJ2-4
cdr3_aa: CASSLEGVQYF
cdr3_nt: TGTGCCAGCAGCTTAGAGGGGGTTCAGTACTTC

v_call: TRBV10-3
clone_size: -
d_call: -
j_call: TRBJ2-7
cdr3_aa: CAISGQGLEQYF
cdr3_nt: TGTGCCATCAGTGGCCAGGGCTTGGAGCAGTACTTC

v_call: TRBV5-4
clone_size: -
d_call: -
j_call: TRBJ2-2
cdr3_aa: CASSLVSNTGELFF
cdr3_nt: TGTGCCAGCAGCTTGGTCTCAAACACCGGGGAGCTGTTTTTT

v_call: TRBV14
clone_size: -
d_call: -
j_call: TRBJ2-2
cdr3_aa: CASSQWTRPTGELFF
cdr3_nt: TGTGCCAGCAGCCAATGGACTCGACCCACCGGGGAGCTGTTTTTT

v_call: TRBV7-6
clone_size: few
d_call: TRBD1
j_call: TRBJ2-7
cdr3_aa: CASSVEVTGLFHF
cdr3_nt: TGTGCCAGCAGCGTTGAGGTGACAGGGCTCTTTCATTTC

v_call: TRBV6-5
clone_size: once
d_call: TRBD1
j_call: TRBJ1-2
cdr3_aa: CASSSSGTGDGYTF
cdr3_nt: TGTGCCAGCAGTTCCTCCGGGACAGGGGATGGCTACACCTTC

v_call: TRBV28
clone_size: -
d_call: -
j_call: TRBJ1-1
cdr3_aa: CASSLSPQGRMNTEAFF
cdr3_nt: TGTGCCAGCAGTTTATCCCCCCAGGGGAGGATGAACACTGAAGCTTTCTTT

v_call: TRBV11-3
clone_size: -
d_call: TRBD2
j_call: TRBJ2-1
cdr3_aa: CASSLAGTSGNNEQFF
cdr3_nt: TGTGCCAGCAGCCTCGCCGGGACTAGCGGCAACAATGAGCAGTTCTTC

v_call: TRBV4-2
clone_size: -
d_call: -
j_call: TRBJ1-2
cdr3_aa: CASSQDGQTNYGYTF
cdr3_nt: TGTGCCAGCAGCCAAGATGGGCAGACGAACTATGGCTACACCTTC

v_call: TRBV6-4
clone_size: -
d_call: -
j_call: TRBJ2-2
cdr3_aa: CASSYGQLFF
cdr3_nt: TGTGCCAGCAGTTACGGACAGCTGTTTTTT

v_call: TRBV19
clone_size: -
d_call: -
j_call: TRBJ1-1
cdr3_aa: CASSFYSESTEAFF
cdr3_nt: TGTGCCAGTAGTTTCTACTCAGAGAGCACTGAAGCTTTCTTT

v_call: TRBV15
clone_size: once
d_call: TRBD1
j_call: TRBJ2-7
cdr3_aa: CATSRTGPWEQYF
cdr3_nt: TGTGCCACCAGCAGGACAGGGCCCTGGGAGCAGTACTTC

v_call: TRBV28
clone_size: few
d_call: -
j_call: TRBJ1-1
cdr3_aa: CASTRRQYTEAFF
cdr3_nt: TGTGCCAGCACTCGGCGACAGTACACTGAAGCTTTCTTT

v_call: TRBV2
clone_size: -
d_call: -
j_call: TRBJ1-5
cdr3_aa: CASRFPDRLSNQPQHF
cdr3_nt: TGTGCCAGCAGGTTCCCCGACAGGTTAAGCAATCAGCCCCAGCATTTT

v_call: TRBV4-3
clone_size: -
d_call: TRBD2
j_call: TRBJ2-1
cdr3_aa: CASSHELLGASGRVNEQFF
cdr3_nt: TGCGCCAGCAGCCACGAACTCCTAGGAGCTAGCGGGAGGGTGAATGAGCAGTTCTTC

v_call: TRBV7-9
clone_size: -
d_call: -
j_call: TRBJ1-1
cdr3_aa: CASSLGTLNTEAFF
cdr3_nt: TGTGCCAGCAGCCTCGGGACACTGAACACTGAAGCTTTCTTT

v_call: TRBV28
clone_size: -
d_call: TRBD1
j_call: TRBJ1-4
cdr3_aa: CASSTTGRGYNEKLFF
cdr3_nt: TGTGCCAGCAGTACGACAGGGAGGGGGTATAATGAAAAACTGTTTTTT